These 17 T cell receptor beta chains came from one sample sequenced in a study of blood T cell repertoires in COVID-19. Sequencing used immunoSEQ multiplex PCR; TCRdb keeps in-frame clones, though not all of them. The table records roughly 57,000 clones, about three quarters of them present only once. Sequencing was done on a sample of peripheral blood. These receptors all stem from a man aged 25-40 years with COVID-19, enrolled during active disease.

The chain carries TRBV24-1 and TRBJ2-2; TRBD1 matches at 9 bases. V lost 4 bases and J lost 3; bases outside the gene matches: 2. Germline CDR1 is KGHDR and CDR2 is SFDVKD. The CDR3 spans 15 residues. The CDR3 spells CATSEDRGYTGELFF. CDR3 bases: TGTGCCACCAGTGAGGACAGGGGCTACACCGGGGAGCTGTTTTTT.

The genes are TRBV12-1 and TRBJ1-6; TRBD1 is the table's D call and was not checked against the DNA. TRBV12-1 is assigned pseudogene status. The CDR3 sequence is 16 residues long. In DNA form, the CDR3 reads TGTGCCAGCAGCTTACTCCGGGACAGAAATAATTCACCCCTCCACTTT. Translation: CASSLLRDRNNSPLHF.

The V gene is TRBV9, the J gene TRBJ2-2, with D perhaps matching TRBD2 (5 bases). V was clipped by 1 base and J by 7 bases, with 5 bases between them. Germline CDR1 is SGDLS and CDR2 is YYNGEE. The CDR3 has 12 residues. Written as DNA, the CDR3 is TGTGCCAGCAGCGTAAGCGGCGGGGAGCTGTTTTTT. Protein: CASSVSGGELFF.

The V and J genes are TRBV20-1 and TRBJ2-3, with 14 bases aligning to TRBD2. The junction had 9 bases not matched to a gene; V was cut back by 3 bases and J by 1 base. The CDR3 contains 18 residues. The V gene's germline CDR1 is DFQATT and CDR2 SNEGSKA (reference sequence). The CDR3: CSASIPGLAGAGTDTQYF. The CDR3 nucleotides read TGCAGTGCTAGTATCCCGGGACTAGCGGGAGCGGGCACAGATACGCAGTATTTT.

This chain joins TRBV21-1 and TRBJ2-1; the D call TRBD2 from the table was never checked on the DNA. TRBV21-1 constitutes a pseudogene. The CDR3 length is 16 residues. The CDR3 loop reads CASSESVLAGGNEQFF. The CDR3 DNA sequence: TGTGCCAGCAGCGAAAGTGTCTTAGCGGGGGGCAATGAGCAGTTCTTC.

The chain has TRBV28 and TRBJ1-3; no firm D call. V was shortened by 5 bases and J by 0 bases, with 11 bases between the two germline ends. In germline, CDR1 is MDHEN, CDR2 SYDVKM. CDR3 length equals 15 residues. In DNA, the CDR3 is TGTGCCAGCAGTACCTACTTCATCTCTGGAAACACCATATATTTT. It specifies CASSTYFISGNTIYF.

The CDR3: CASSPTSGRTDTQYF. DNA of the CDR3: TGTGCCAGCAGCCCAACTAGCGGGAGAACAGATACGCAGTATTTT. V gene TRBV11-2 combines with J gene TRBJ2-3, with TRBD2 identical over 11 bases. V trimming: 5 bases; J trimming: 3 bases; junction bases outside the gene matches: 4. The CDR3 has 15 residues. In germline, CDR1 is SGHAT, CDR2 FQNNGV.

The rearrangement joins TRBV12-3 or TRBV12-4 to TRBJ1-6; 9 nucleotides agree with TRBD1. CDR3 length: 13 residues. After removal of 7 bases from V and 9 bases from J, the junction contained 4 bases not matched to a gene. In DNA form, the CDR3 reads TGTGCCAGCAAGGGACAGGGTGGTTCACCCCTCCACTTT. It encodes CASKGQGGSPLHF.

This clone was seen only once. The chain links TRBV28 to TRBJ2-1; 12 nucleotides match TRBD2. V lost 6 bases to trimming and J lost 8 bases; unmatched junction nucleotides: 8. Germline V CDR1 and CDR2: MDHEN, SYDVKM. The CDR3 totals 15 residues. The CDR3 protein is CASRTSGSLVDEQFF. DNA for the CDR3: TGTGCCAGCAGGACTAGCGGGAGTTTGGTTGATGAGCAGTTCTTC.

This clone was seen a single time. V is TRBV5-1 and J is TRBJ2-7, with 8 nucleotides matching TRBD2. Trimming at V came to 4 bases and at J to 4 bases, leaving 7 bases not matched to a gene. The V gene's germline CDR1 is SGHRS and CDR2 YFSETQ. This CDR3 is built from 14 residues. CDR3 residues: CASSRGGGQYEQYF. The CDR3 DNA is TGCGCCAGCAGCCGGGGCGGGGGGCAGTACGAGCAGTACTTC.

J is TRBJ2-1 and V is TRBV7-9; weak D call: TRBD1 (6 bases). The V end lost 5 bases, the J end lost 0 bases, and 11 bases lay between the germline ends. The CDR3 spans 15 residues. Germline-derived CDR1 and CDR2 are SEHNR and FQNEAQ (reference sequence). The CDR3 spells CASSRTVGSYNEQFF. As DNA, the CDR3 is TGTGCCAGCAGCCGGACAGTCGGCTCCTACAATGAGCAGTTCTTC.

This clone was seen a handful of times. V is TRBV14 and J is TRBJ1-2; D ambiguous. Germline loops: CDR1 SGHDN, CDR2 FVKESK. The CDR3 loop spans 15 amino acids. V was shortened by 4 bases and J by 4 bases, with 16 bases between the two germline ends. CDR3 nucleotides: TGTGCCAGCAGCCCTTACAGCAGCCCACGCTATGGCTACACCTTC. Amino acid sequence: CASSPYSSPRYGYTF. The variable domain in full, completed from reference TRBV14 and TRBJ1-2, reads EAGVTQFPSHSVIEKGQTVTLRCDPISGHDNLYWYRRVMGKEIKFLLHFVKESKQDESGMPNNRFLAERTGGTYSTLKVQPAELEDSGVYFCASSPYSSPRYGYTFGSGTRLTVV.

The rearrangement links TRBV5-4 to TRBJ2-5, with a tentative D call TRBD2 (5 bases). The CDR3 extends over 15 amino acids. Trimming removed 4 bases at V and 5 bases at J, with 18 bases between. In germline, CDR1 is SGHNT, CDR2 YYREEE (reference sequence). CDR3 protein: CASSPAVGGWETQYF. CDR3 in DNA: TGTGCCAGCAGCCCGGCGGTAGGCGGGTGGGAGACCCAGTACTTC.

The CDR3 sequence is CASPDGGTNYGYTF. CDR3 sequence (DNA): TGTGCCAGCCCCGACGGGGGGACCAACTATGGCTACACCTTC. This chain uses TRBV7-9 with TRBJ1-2; maybe TRBD1 (5 bases). V lost 8 bases to trimming and J lost 2 bases, with 15 bases between them. Germline loops: CDR1 SEHNR, CDR2 FQNEAQ (reference sequence). This CDR3 comprises 14 residues.

V usage is TRBV19 and J usage is TRBJ1-1; TRBD1 matches 10 bases. CDR1 and CDR2 (germline): LNHDA, SQIVND (reference sequence). The CDR3 is made up of 17 amino acids. V shed 4 bases, J shed 0 bases, and the junction held 8 bases outside the gene matches. CDR3 protein: CASSRDRGLSMNTEAFF. The CDR3 coding sequence is TGTGCCAGTAGTAGGGACAGGGGACTGAGCATGAACACTGAAGCTTTCTTT.

J is TRBJ2-2 and V is TRBV30; 7 bases are a match to TRBD2. The CDR3 has 15 amino acids. V shed 4 bases and J 10 bases; nucleotides not matched to a gene: 15. Germline loops: CDR1 GTSNPN, CDR2 SVGIG (reference sequence). The CDR3 region is CAWNSGLLARKELFF. Written as DNA, the CDR3 is TGTGCCTGGAATTCGGGGTTACTAGCGCGGAAGGAGCTGTTTTTT.

The chain has TRBV7-9 and TRBJ1-5; D call uncertain. Germline V CDR1 and CDR2: SEHNR, FQNEAQ (reference sequence). This CDR3 spans 14 amino acids. V was shortened by 1 base and J by 3 bases, with 7 bases between the two germline ends. The CDR3 DNA reads TGTGCCAGCAGCTTAGGGCAAGACAATCAGCCCCAGCATTTT. Translating it yields CASSLGQDNQPQHF.